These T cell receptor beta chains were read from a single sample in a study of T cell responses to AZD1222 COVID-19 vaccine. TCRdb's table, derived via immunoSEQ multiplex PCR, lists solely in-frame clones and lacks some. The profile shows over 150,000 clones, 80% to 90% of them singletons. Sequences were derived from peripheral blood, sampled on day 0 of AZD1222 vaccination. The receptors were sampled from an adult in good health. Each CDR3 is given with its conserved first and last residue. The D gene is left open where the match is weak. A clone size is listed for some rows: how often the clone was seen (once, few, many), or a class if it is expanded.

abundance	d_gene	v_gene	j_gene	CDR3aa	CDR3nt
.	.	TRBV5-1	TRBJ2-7	CASSLQEEIYEQYF	TGCGCCAGCAGCTTACAGGAGGAAATCTACGAGCAGTACTTC
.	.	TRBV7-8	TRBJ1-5	CASSLGRVPYQPQHF	TGTGCCAGCAGCTTAGGCAGGGTACCTTATCAGCCCCAGCATTTT
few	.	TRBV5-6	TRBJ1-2	CASTGVSNPRGYTF	TGTGCCAGCACTGGGGTGTCAAACCCGCGTGGCTACACCTTC
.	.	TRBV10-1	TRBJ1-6	CASQDTNNSPLHF	TGCGCCAGCCAAGACACAAATAATTCACCCCTCCACTTT
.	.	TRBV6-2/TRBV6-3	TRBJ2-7	CASSYIPDSYEQYF	TGTGCCAGCAGTTACATCCCCGACTCCTACGAGCAGTACTTC
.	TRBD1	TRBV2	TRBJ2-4	CASSLGQQNIQYF	TGTGCCAGCAGCTTGGGACAGCAAAACATTCAGTACTTC
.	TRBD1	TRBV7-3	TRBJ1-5	CASSQGQGGQPQHF	TGTGCCAGCAGCCAGGGGCAGGGGGGACAGCCCCAGCATTTT
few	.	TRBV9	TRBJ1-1	CASSVDWSAEAFF	TGTGCCAGCAGCGTAGACTGGAGCGCTGAAGCTTTCTTT
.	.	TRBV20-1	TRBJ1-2	CSASGLLPYGYTF	TGCAGTGCTAGTGGGCTACTTCCCTATGGCTACACCTTC
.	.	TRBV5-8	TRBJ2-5	CASSFGQRETQYF	TGTGCCAGCAGCTTTGGGCAGAGGGAGACCCAGTACTTC
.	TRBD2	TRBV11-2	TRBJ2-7	CASSLDGLAGSYEQYF	TGTGCCAGCAGCTTAGATGGACTAGCGGGGTCCTACGAGCAGTACTTC
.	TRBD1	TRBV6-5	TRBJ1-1	CASNPTGATEAFF	TGTGCCAGCAACCCGACAGGGGCAACTGAAGCTTTCTTT
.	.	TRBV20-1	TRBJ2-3	CSASPVGDSGSDTQYF	TGCAGTGCTAGTCCCGTGGGGGACAGCGGGTCAGATACGCAGTATTTT
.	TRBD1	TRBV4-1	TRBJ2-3	CASSQEGQTDTQYF	TGCGCCAGCAGCCAAGAGGGACAGACAGATACGCAGTATTTT
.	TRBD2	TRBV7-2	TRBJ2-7	CASSARSGDPSYEQYF	TGTGCCAGCAGCGCACGTAGCGGGGATCCCTCCTACGAGCAGTACTTC
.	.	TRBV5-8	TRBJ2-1	CASSLEQLYNEQFF	TGTGCCAGCAGCTTGGAACAGTTATACAATGAGCAGTTCTTC
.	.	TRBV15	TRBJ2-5	CATSVRPQETQYF	TGTGCCACCAGCGTCCGGCCCCAAGAGACCCAGTACTTC
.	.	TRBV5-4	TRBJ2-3	CASSPAYPSTDTQYF	TGTGCCAGCAGCCCGGCCTACCCTAGCACAGATACGCAGTATTTT
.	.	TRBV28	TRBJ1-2	CASSRSPTGYTF	TGTGCCAGCAGTCGGTCCCCTACTGGCTACACCTTC
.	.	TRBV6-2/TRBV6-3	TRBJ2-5	CASSRGGAAEETQYF	TGTGCCAGCAGTAGAGGCGGGGCGGCGGAAGAGACCCAGTACTTC
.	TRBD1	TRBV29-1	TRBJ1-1	CSVERYKGQGIEAFF	TGCAGCGTTGAACGTTATAAGGGACAGGGGATTGAAGCTTTCTTT
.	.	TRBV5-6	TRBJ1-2	CASSLAGQTLNYGYTF	TGTGCCAGCAGCTTGGCCGGACAGACCTTAAACTATGGCTACACCTTC
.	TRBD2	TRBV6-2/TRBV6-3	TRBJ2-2	CASSSGVGTGELFF	TGTGCCAGCAGTAGCGGGGTGGGCACCGGGGAGCTGTTTTTT
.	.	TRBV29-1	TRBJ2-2	CSASSWRAGELFF	TGCAGCGCAAGCTCGTGGAGGGCCGGGGAGCTGTTTTTT
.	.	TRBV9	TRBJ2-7	CASSVGDKNDEQYF	TGTGCCAGCAGCGTAGGGGACAAAAACGACGAGCAGTACTTC
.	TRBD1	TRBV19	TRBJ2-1	CASSITTGGRKVIYNEQFF	TGTGCCAGTAGTATAACGACAGGGGGCAGGAAAGTCATCTACAATGAGCAGTTCTTC
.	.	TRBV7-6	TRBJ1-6	CASSLDFPSSYNSPLHF	TGTGCCAGCAGCTTAGATTTCCCTAGCTCCTATAATTCACCCCTCCACTTT
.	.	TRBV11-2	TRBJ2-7	CASTSSGQSYEQYF	TGTGCCAGCACCTCCTCGGGCCAGTCCTACGAGCAGTACTTC
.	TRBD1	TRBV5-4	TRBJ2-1	CASSSGQGEQFF	TGTGCCAGCAGCTCCGGACAGGGAGAGCAGTTCTTC
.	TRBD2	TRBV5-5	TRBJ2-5	CASSPTSPETQYF	TGTGCCAGCAGCCCGACTAGCCCGGAGACCCAGTACTTC
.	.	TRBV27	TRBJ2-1	CASRRGGAGNNEQFF	TGTGCCAGCCGCAGGGGGGGGGCCGGGAACAATGAGCAGTTCTTC
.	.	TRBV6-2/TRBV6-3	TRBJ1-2	CASSYSSGRINYGYTF	TGTGCCAGCAGTTACTCATCGGGACGTATTAACTATGGCTACACCTTC
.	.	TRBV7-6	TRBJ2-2	CASSLLTTGELFF	TGTGCCAGCAGCTTATTAACAACCGGGGAGCTGTTTTTT
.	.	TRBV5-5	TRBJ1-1	CASSLSMNTEAFF	TGTGCCAGCAGCCTTAGCATGAACACTGAAGCTTTCTTT
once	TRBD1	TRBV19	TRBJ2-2	CASSTTGAGELFF	TGTGCCAGTAGTACGACAGGGGCCGGGGAGCTGTTTTTT
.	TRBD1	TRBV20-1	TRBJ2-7	CSASTGTGNEQYF	TGCAGTGCTAGTACCGGGACAGGGAACGAGCAGTACTTC
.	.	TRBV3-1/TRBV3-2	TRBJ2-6	CASNLAGAGANVLTF	TGTGCCAGCAACCTCGCCGGTGCAGGGGCCAACGTCCTGACTTTC
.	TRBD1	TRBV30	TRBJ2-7	CAWSVPYGTGGYEQYF	TGTGCCTGGAGTGTTCCCTACGGGACAGGGGGCTACGAGCAGTACTTC
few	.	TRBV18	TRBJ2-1	CASSVGAYNEQFF	TGTGCCAGCTCCGTAGGGGCCTACAATGAGCAGTTCTTC
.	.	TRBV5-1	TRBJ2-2	CASSEQGRTGELFF	TGCGCCAGCAGCGAACAGGGGAGGACCGGGGAGCTGTTTTTT